This TCR beta chain was retrieved from a study of T cells in Graves' hyperthyroidism and ophthalmopathy (dated by TCRdb to between 2018 and 2021). Notes on the research overall: A discovery cohort of around 98 patients, approximately 44 with Graves' ophthalmopathy and approximately 60 with stable Graves' hyperthyroidism, was used to find distinguishing TCR V-J signatures. The paper describes TCR Vbeta CDR3 sequencing of 140 or so peripheral blood samples, made up of roughly 40 ophthalmopathy patients, more than 70 hyperthyroidism patients and roughly 17 progressor patients. Following sampling, methimazole starting at 30 mg daily was given to hyperthyroidism patients, and high-dose intravenous methylprednisolone was given to ophthalmopathy patients. The 95 to 100 discovery patients were randomly divided into training and test sets at a 7:3 ratio. In roughly six Graves' hyperthyroidism patients, the study also compared T-cell repertoires from thyroid tissue with T-cell repertoires from blood. Prospective prediction of ophthalmopathy was tested in an independent validation cohort consisting of 18 to 20 hyperthyroidism patients and 15 to 17 patients who later progressed to ophthalmopathy. General findings and caveats noted by the study authors: No statistical method was used to fix the sample size in advance, and group allocation was not hidden from the investigators. A model built on a 13 V-J signature distinguished ophthalmopathy from stable hyperthyroidism, reaching 87.88% sensitivity and 81.08% specificity in cross-validation and 80%/75% in testing. In validation, progression to ophthalmopathy was predicted by the model with 70% to 71% sensitivity and 72% to 80% specificity, a median of 6.5 months before onset. Most expanded thyroid clonotypes (frequency above 0.001) were also found in blood, which suggests that blood repertoires may mirror thyroid immune responses.

Amplification of TCR beta CDR3 regions was carried out from RNA transcripts. The first round of RT-PCR for the TCR CDR3 was performed with the HTBI primer set and the Qiagen OneStep RT-PCR kit. Libraries were constructed in a second round of multiplex PCR, after which size selection and purification were carried out. The libraries were sequenced on an Illumina HiSeq2000 using paired-end 100 bp reads. The study's own analysis went as follows. SOAPnuke was used to process the raw data, removing reads that contained adapters or uncalled bases, had a mean Phred below 15, or lacked an exact match to the constant primer or identifier. High-quality paired reads were merged with COPE v1.2.5, and unique nucleotide sequences were defined as clonotypes. MiTCR v1.1 was used to align the clonotypes against IMGT TRBV, TRBD and TRBJ reference segments. Analysis was restricted to V-J combinations with a frequency above 0.0001, which covered roughly 99% of repertoires. A TCS score was defined as the ratio between F50 (clonal expansion) and ExV (chaos), using BLOSUM62-based TCRdist between CDR3 peptides within each V-J. Welch's t-statistics and random forest reduced fewer than 600 V-J features to 10 to 15, which were used in a naive Bayes classifier (R e1071). Thyroid-blood repertoire similarity was quantified with the Morisita-Horn index. The raw public reads went through TCRdb reprocessing: fastp at Q25, MiXCR clone calling, in-frame beta chains kept. Identical CDR3 protein sequences are pooled into one entry, listed with their most common genes and DNA. Clone size and V and J calls follow TCRdb, not the original study. Across this sample there are hundreds of thousands of distinct CDR3 sequences, with nearly 45% seen only once. About 7.7% of the sample goes to the ten largest clones.

This clonotype was recorded a few times. Its antigen remains unidentified. No qualities accompany the bases; no much larger clone lies one base away. The germline V gene gives CDR1 as SNHLY and CDR2 as FYNNEI. V lost 4 bases and J lost 0 bases; the stretch between them is 6 bases long. Measured from the cysteine to the phenylalanine, the CDR3 is 14 residues long. CDR3 DNA only is kept here, 42 bases in frame from base 1. The study excluded patients with uncontrolled infections, other autoimmune diseases, pregnancy or lactation. Diagnoses were established on the basis of clinical symptoms, serum thyroxine and TRAb, thyroid ultrasound, and orbital computed tomography. Total RNA was extracted using Trizol reagent, and RNA quality was assessed on an Agilent 2100 Bioanalyzer.

Input material: peripheral blood or thyroid tissue (not recorded which). The sequence links TRBV2 to TRBJ1-4, with the D gene not clear enough to name. This sequence originates from an adult man with Graves' disease, either hyperthyroidism or ophthalmopathy (not recorded which). The DNA sequence follows: TGTGCCAGCAGTGGCCCGACAACTAATGAAAAACTGTTTTTT. Its product reads: CASSGPTTNEKLFF.